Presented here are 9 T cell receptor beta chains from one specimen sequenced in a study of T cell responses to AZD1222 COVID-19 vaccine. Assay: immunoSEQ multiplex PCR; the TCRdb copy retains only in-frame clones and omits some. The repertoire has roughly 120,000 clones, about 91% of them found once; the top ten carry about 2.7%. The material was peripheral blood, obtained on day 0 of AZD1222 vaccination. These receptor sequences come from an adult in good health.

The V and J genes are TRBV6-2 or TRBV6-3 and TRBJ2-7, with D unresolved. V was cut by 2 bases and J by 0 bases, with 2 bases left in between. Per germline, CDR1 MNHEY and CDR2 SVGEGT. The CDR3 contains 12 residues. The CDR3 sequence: CASSYNSYEQYF. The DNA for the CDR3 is TGTGCCAGCAGTTACAACTCCTACGAGCAGTACTTC.

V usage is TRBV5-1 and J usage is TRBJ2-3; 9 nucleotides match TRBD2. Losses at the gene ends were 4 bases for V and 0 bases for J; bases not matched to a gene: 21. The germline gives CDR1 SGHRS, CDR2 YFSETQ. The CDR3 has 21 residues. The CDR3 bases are TGCGCCAGCAGCCTAATGTCGACTAGCGGTCTACGGGCCCCTAGCACAGATACGCAGTATTTT. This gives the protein CASSLMSTSGLRAPSTDTQYF.

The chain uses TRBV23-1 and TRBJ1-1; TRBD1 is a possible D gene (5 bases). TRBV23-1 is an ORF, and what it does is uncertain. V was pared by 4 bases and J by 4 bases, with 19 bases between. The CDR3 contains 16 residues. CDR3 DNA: TGCGCCAGCAGTCCCCTGGCCGGGGGTAAGGTCACTGAAGCTTTCTTT. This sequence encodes CASSPLAGGKVTEAFF.

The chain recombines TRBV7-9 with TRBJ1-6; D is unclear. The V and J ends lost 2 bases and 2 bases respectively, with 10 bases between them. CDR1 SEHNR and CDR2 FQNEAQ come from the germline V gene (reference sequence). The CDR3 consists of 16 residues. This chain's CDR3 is CASSLSAATYNSPLHF. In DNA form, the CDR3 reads TGTGCCAGCAGCTTATCGGCAGCTACCTATAATTCACCCCTCCACTTT.

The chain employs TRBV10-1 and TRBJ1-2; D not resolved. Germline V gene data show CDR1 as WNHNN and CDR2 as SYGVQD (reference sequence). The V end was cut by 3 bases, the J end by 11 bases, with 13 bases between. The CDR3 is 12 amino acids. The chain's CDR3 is CASSEVHGLYTF. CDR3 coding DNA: TGCGCCAGCAGTGAAGTCCACGGTTTATACACCTTC.

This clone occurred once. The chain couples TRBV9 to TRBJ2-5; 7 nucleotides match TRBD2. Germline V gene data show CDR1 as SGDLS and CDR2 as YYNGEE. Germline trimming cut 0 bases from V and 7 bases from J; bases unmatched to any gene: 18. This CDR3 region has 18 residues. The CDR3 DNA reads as TGTGCCAGCAGCGTAGAAGGTAGCGGGCCGTCCACCGTCGGGACCCAGTACTTC. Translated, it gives CASSVEGSGPSTVGTQYF.

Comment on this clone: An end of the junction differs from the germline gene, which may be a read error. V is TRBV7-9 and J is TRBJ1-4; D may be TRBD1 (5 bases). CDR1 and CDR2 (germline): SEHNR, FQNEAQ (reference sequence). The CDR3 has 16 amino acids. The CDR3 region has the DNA TGTGCCGGCAGCGATGGCGTCGGGGGGATGGATGAAAAACTGTTTTTT. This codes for CAGSDGVGGMDEKLFF.

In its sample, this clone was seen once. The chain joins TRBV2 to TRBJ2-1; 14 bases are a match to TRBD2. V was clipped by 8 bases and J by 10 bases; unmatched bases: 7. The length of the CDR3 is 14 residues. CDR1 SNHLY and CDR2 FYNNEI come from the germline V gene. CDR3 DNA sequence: TGTGCCAGCTTAGGACTAGCGGGAGGACGGGAGCAGTTCTTC. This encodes CASLGLAGGREQFF.

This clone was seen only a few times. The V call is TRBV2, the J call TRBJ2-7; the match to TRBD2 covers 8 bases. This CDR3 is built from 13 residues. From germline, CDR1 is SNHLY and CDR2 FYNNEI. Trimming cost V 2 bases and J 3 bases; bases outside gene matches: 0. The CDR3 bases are TGTGCCAGCAGTGAACGGGAGGGCTACGAGCAGTACTTC. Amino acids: CASSEREGYEQYF.